These 31 T cell receptor beta chains share one sample of origin, sequenced in a study of cytomegalovirus exposure and HLA in healthy donors. PCR employed 60 Vbeta and 13 Jbeta primers. Sequenced by immunoSEQ multiplex PCR; TCRdb stores in-frame clones only, minus some. This sample's table reports 150,000 to 200,000 clones. Sequencing was performed on PBMCs. The receptors originated from an older woman in good health and CMV-seronegative.

The chain combines TRBV7-2 with TRBJ2-1; no reliable D call. Per the germline V gene, CDR1 is SGHTA and CDR2 is FQGNSA. The CDR3 spans 13 residues. Trimming pared 1 base from V and 7 bases from J, leaving 8 bases between. CDR3 protein: CASSLDGWNEQFF. CDR3 nucleotide sequence: TGTGCCAGCAGCTTAGACGGGTGGAATGAGCAGTTCTTC.

The V call is TRBV19, the J call TRBJ1-6; tentatively, D is TRBD1 (5 bases). The germline CDR1 and CDR2 sequences are LNHDA and SQIVND (reference sequence). The V and J ends lost 5 bases and 8 bases respectively, with 10 bases between them. The CDR3 totals 13 residues. The CDR3 spells CASSLKTDSPLHF. In DNA form, the CDR3 reads TGTGCCAGTAGTTTAAAGACAGATTCACCCCTCCACTTT.

This sequence joins TRBV4-3 and TRBJ2-3; D is perhaps TRBD1 (5 bases). Between the trimmed V and J ends, which lost 0 bases and 4 bases, there was a span of 8 bases. This CDR3 region has 14 residues. In germline, CDR1 is LGHNA, CDR2 YSLEER. CDR3 loop: CASSQDPGSDTQYF. DNA for the CDR3: TGCGCCAGCAGCCAAGACCCAGGGTCAGATACGCAGTATTTT.

The chain links TRBV5-4 to TRBJ2-7; 8 nucleotides align to TRBD1. Germline V gene data show CDR1 as SGHNT and CDR2 as YYREEE (reference sequence). This CDR3 is built from 15 residues. The V segment lost 0 bases and the J segment 3 bases; nucleotides outside the gene matches: 5. The CDR3 sequence: CASSLASGGGYEQYF. The CDR3 DNA sequence: TGTGCCAGCAGCTTGGCCTCAGGGGGCGGCTACGAGCAGTACTTC.

The chain combines TRBV5-1 with TRBJ2-1; TRBD1 matches 8 bases. The CDR3 loop spans 14 amino acids. Germline values: CDR1 SGHRS, CDR2 YFSETQ. The V gene end was trimmed by 3 bases and the J gene end by 8 bases; junction bases not matched to a gene: 7. The CDR3 spells CASSYGQGADEQFF. CDR3 DNA sequence: TGCGCCAGCAGCTACGGGCAGGGGGCCGATGAGCAGTTCTTC.

J is TRBJ2-2 and V is TRBV19, with D unresolved. The V gene's germline CDR1 is LNHDA and CDR2 SQIVND (reference sequence). The CDR3 covers 13 residues. The V end lost 4 bases, the J end lost 0 bases, and 3 bases lay between the germline ends. The CDR3 protein is CASSTSNTGELFF. In DNA, the CDR3 is TGTGCCAGTAGTACCTCGAACACCGGGGAGCTGTTTTTT.

The rearrangement uses TRBV11-2 and TRBJ1-3, with D perhaps matching TRBD1 (5 bases). Germline V lookup: CDR1 SGHAT, CDR2 FQNNGV. This CDR3 has 15 residues. V lost 3 bases and J lost 4, with 13 bases in between. The CDR3 DNA is TGTGCCAGCAGCTTGATGGGGGGGAGCGGAAACACCATATATTTT. Its translation: CASSLMGGSGNTIYF.

The V gene is TRBV29-1, the J gene TRBJ2-1; 10 positions match TRBD2. This CDR3 has 13 amino acids. The V and J ends lost 4 bases and 5 bases, in that order; junction bases with no gene match: 2. CDR1 SQVTM and CDR2 ANQGSEA come from the germline V gene. The CDR3 sequence: CSVAGLADNEQFF. The CDR3 DNA reads TGCAGCGTTGCCGGACTAGCGGACAATGAGCAGTTCTTC.

A word on this clone: The same CDR3 can be traced to other DNA sequences in this sample. The chain recombines TRBV7-3 with TRBJ2-7; 9 nucleotides agree with TRBD1. The ends lost 5 bases at V and 2 bases at J; junction bases unmatched: 4. The germline V gene encodes CDR1 SGHTA and CDR2 FQGTGA. This CDR3 spans 14 amino acids. The CDR3 sequence is CASSLGQGTYEQYF. The CDR3 coding sequence is TGTGCCAGCAGCCTCGGACAGGGGACCTACGAGCAGTACTTC.

This chain joins TRBV2 and TRBJ1-6, with a tentative D call TRBD1 (5 bases). Trimming took 3 bases from V and 16 from J, leaving 13 bases between them. Germline CDR1 and CDR2: SNHLY and FYNNEI. The CDR3 covers 12 residues. CDR3: CASSDRQLGLHF. The CDR3 DNA reads as TGTGCCAGCAGTGATAGACAGTTGGGACTCCACTTT.

The J gene is TRBJ2-6, the V gene TRBV5-1, with D possibly being TRBD2 (5 bases). Trimming shortened V by 4 bases and J by 0 bases, and 8 bases separated the two germline ends. The CDR3 has 15 residues. Germline CDR1 is SGHRS and CDR2 is YFSETQ. The CDR3 DNA follows: TGCGCCAGCAGCGCCCGGGACTCTGGGGCCAACGTCCTGACTTTC. It codes for CASSARDSGANVLTF.

Turning to this clone: Other DNA sequences within the sample encode an identical CDR3. The V and J genes are TRBV19 and TRBJ1-5; D remains unclear. Trimming left V 3 bases short and J 0 bases short, with 12 bases between. The CDR3 covers 16 residues. Germline V lookup: CDR1 LNHDA, CDR2 SQIVND (reference sequence). In DNA, the CDR3 is TGTGCCAGTAGTATCCCCCCCGTATATAGCAATCAGCCCCAGCATTTT. This gives the protein CASSIPPVYSNQPQHF.

This chain joins TRBV5-6 and TRBJ2-5, with a tentative D call TRBD2 (5 bases). The end of the DNA aligns better with TRBJ2-7, so the J call may be wrong. Germline CDR1 and CDR2: SGHDT and YYEEEE. The CDR3 extends over 14 amino acids. The CDR3 DNA sequence: TGTGCCAGCAGCCCGGCCGGGGTATGGTACGAGCAGTACTTC. Translated: CASSPAGVWYEQYF.

This chain's CDR3 is CASSYSSGGSVKQFF. The DNA of the CDR3 is TGTGCCAGCAGCTATAGTAGCGGGGGGTCCGTAAAGCAGTTCTTC. V gene TRBV6-4 combines with J gene TRBJ2-1, with TRBD2 identical over 10 bases. Trimming cost V 6 bases and J 11 bases; bases outside gene matches: 13. The V gene's germline CDR1 is MRHNA and CDR2 SNTAGT. CDR3 size: 15 residues.

The chain employs TRBV6-5 and TRBJ1-3; D remains unclear. The CDR3 extends over 14 amino acids. Germline V gene data show CDR1 as MNHEY and CDR2 as SVGAGI. Between the trimmed V and J ends, which lost 4 bases and 1 base, there was a span of 8 bases. Here the CDR3 DNA reads TGTGCCAGCAGTTTGGCCATTTCTGGAAACACCATATATTTT. This gives the protein CASSLAISGNTIYF.

CDR3 region: CASSMGGGAEAEAFF. In DNA form, the CDR3 reads TGTGCCAGTAGTATGGGAGGGGGGGCAGAGGCTGAAGCTTTCTTT. The gene calls are TRBV19 and TRBJ1-1; a weak D match, TRBD1 (6 bases). Germline values: CDR1 LNHDA, CDR2 SQIVND (reference sequence). With 3 bases removed from V and 6 bases from J, the gap between germline ends came to 17 bases. The CDR3 is made up of 15 amino acids.

The chain links TRBV2 to TRBJ2-7; D possibly corresponds to TRBD1 (5 bases). CDR1 and CDR2 from the germline V gene are SNHLY and FYNNEI. This CDR3 region has 16 residues. Trimming left V 7 bases short and J 4 bases short, with 23 bases between. This chain's CDR3 is CASIGAETMLSYEQYF. The CDR3 region has the DNA TGTGCCAGCATAGGGGCAGAGACCATGCTTTCTTACGAGCAGTACTTC. The entire variable domain, with the rest obtained from reference TRBV2 and TRBJ2-7, is as follows: EPEVTQTPSHQVTQMGQEVILRCVPISNHLYFYWYRQILGQKVEFLVSFYNNEISEKSEIFDDQFSVERPDGSNFTLKIRSTKLEDSAMYFCASIGAETMLSYEQYFGPGTRLTVT.

The chain links TRBV11-3 to TRBJ2-3, with TRBD1 matching over 7 bases. The CDR3 consists of 15 residues. Germline V CDR1 and CDR2: SGHNT, YENEEA. V shed 5 bases and J 2 bases; nucleotides not matched to a gene: 7. This chain's CDR3 is CASSAFGTDTDTQYF. The CDR3 DNA reads TGTGCCAGCAGCGCCTTTGGGACAGACACAGATACGCAGTATTTT.

DNA of the CDR3: TGTGCCAGCAGTTACGGGAGACGGAATTACGAGCAGTACTTC. This codes for CASSYGRRNYEQYF. The V call is TRBV6-5, the J call TRBJ2-5; a possible D gene is TRBD2 (5 bases). Gene TRBJ2-7 matches the end of the DNA better, so the J call may be wrong. The CDR3 sequence is 14 residues long. CDR1 MNHEY and CDR2 SVGAGI come from the germline V gene.

Here the CDR3 reads CASSQVAGPLTGELFF. As DNA, the CDR3 is TGTGCCAGCAGCCAAGTGGCGGGACCGCTCACCGGGGAGCTGTTTTTT. The chain recombines TRBV7-9 with TRBJ2-2, with D tentatively TRBD2 (6 bases). This CDR3 has 16 amino acids. The V end lost 5 bases, the J end lost 4 bases, and 17 bases lay between the germline ends. The germline V gene encodes CDR1 SEHNR and CDR2 FQNEAQ (reference sequence).

The CDR3 is CASERTGRIVYGYTF. The CDR3 nucleotides read TGTGCCAGTGAACGTACAGGGCGGATTGTCTATGGCTACACCTTC. The chain joins TRBV7-9 to TRBJ1-2; tentative D call: TRBD1 (6 bases). Germline loops: CDR1 SEHNR, CDR2 FQNEAQ (reference sequence). Trimming shortened V by 9 bases and J by 4 bases, and 21 bases separated the two germline ends. The CDR3 runs to 15 residues.

The rearrangement joins TRBV15 to TRBJ2-7; unclear D gene. Germline-derived CDR1 and CDR2 are LNHNV and YYDKDF (reference sequence). The germline V and J ends were trimmed by 4 bases and 6 bases, with 10 bases remaining between them. The CDR3 spans 12 residues. The CDR3 nucleotides read TGTGCCACCAGCAAAACGAGTGGCGAGCAGTACTTC. Protein sequence: CATSKTSGEQYF.

V gene TRBV5-5 combines with J gene TRBJ1-3; D possibly corresponds to TRBD1 (5 bases). The germline V gene encodes CDR1 SGHKS and CDR2 YYEKEE (reference sequence). The V gene lost 2 bases and the J gene lost 2 bases, with 20 bases spanning the gap. CDR3 length: 18 residues. CDR3 nucleotides: TGTGCCAGCAGCTTCCGAGGGGTTTTGGGGGGAACTGGAAACACCATATATTTT. Residues: CASSFRGVLGGTGNTIYF. The full variable domain, rest sourced from reference TRBV5-5 and TRBJ1-3, is DAGVTQSPTHLIKTRGQQVTLRCSPISGHKSVSWYQQVLGQGPQFIFQYYEKEERGRGNFPDRFSARQFPNYSSELNVNALLLGDSALYLCASSFRGVLGGTGNTIYFGEGSWLTVV.

This rearrangement joins TRBV4-1 to TRBJ2-3; tentative D call: TRBD2 (6 bases). This CDR3 contains 16 residues. Germline V gene sequence: CDR1 MGHRA, CDR2 YSYEKL. The V gene lost 4 bases and the J gene lost 0 bases, with 14 bases spanning the gap. CDR3 nucleotides: TGCGCCAGCAGCCCCCGGGACTCTTCTAGCACAGATACGCAGTATTTT. It translates to CASSPRDSSSTDTQYF.

The V and J genes are TRBV14 and TRBJ2-1; 9 bases agree with TRBD2. CDR1 is SGHDN and CDR2 is FVKESK in the germline V gene. Trimming took 1 base from V and 0 from J; bases not matched to a gene: 7. The CDR3 has 18 amino acids. The CDR3 coding sequence is TGTGCCAGCAGCCAAGGGCTAGCGGGACCCGTCTCCTACAATGAGCAGTTCTTC. The encoded protein is CASSQGLAGPVSYNEQFF. The entire variable domain, with the rest obtained from reference TRBV14 and TRBJ2-1, is as follows: EAGVTQFPSHSVIEKGQTVTLRCDPISGHDNLYWYRRVMGKEIKFLLHFVKESKQDESGMPNNRFLAERTGGTYSTLKVQPAELEDSGVYFCASSQGLAGPVSYNEQFFGPGTRLTVL.

The gene calls are TRBV4-1 and TRBJ1-1; maybe TRBD1 (6 bases). The length of the CDR3 is 13 residues. Germline lookup yields CDR1 MGHRA and CDR2 YSYEKL. V lost 1 base and J 7 bases, leaving 10 bases between the germline ends. Written as DNA, the CDR3 is TGCGCCAGCAGCCAAGCCAGGGGTATTGAAGCTTTCTTT. As protein: CASSQARGIEAFF.

The chain has TRBV19 and TRBJ1-2; no clear D. Trimming left V 5 bases short and J 5 bases short, with 12 bases between. CDR1 and CDR2 (germline): LNHDA, SQIVND (reference sequence). CDR3 size: 13 residues. The CDR3 here is CASSAVAGYGYTF. For the CDR3, the DNA is TGTGCCAGTAGTGCGGTGGCGGGGTATGGCTACACCTTC.

The CDR3 loop reads CASGLRTGRTGELFF. The CDR3 DNA reads as TGTGCTAGTGGTTTGCGGACAGGTCGAACCGGGGAGCTGTTTTTT. V usage is TRBV12-5 and J usage is TRBJ2-2, with 7 bases identical to TRBD1. After removal of 2 bases from V and 5 bases from J, the junction contained 5 bases not matched to a gene. Germline V gene data show CDR1 as LGHNT and CDR2 as FRNRAP. The length of the CDR3 is 15 residues. The entire variable domain, with the rest obtained from reference TRBV12-5 and TRBJ2-2, is as follows: DARVTQTPRHKVTEMGQEVTMRCQPILGHNTVFWYRQTMMQGLELLAYFRNRAPLDDSGMPKDRFSAEMPDATLATLKIQPSEPRDSAVYFCASGLRTGRTGELFFGEGSRLTVL.

This rearrangement joins TRBV6-6 to TRBJ2-5; maybe TRBD2 (6 bases). Germline V gene lookup returns CDR1 MNHNY and CDR2 SVGAGI (reference sequence). This CDR3 comprises 13 residues. The germline V and J ends were trimmed by 2 bases and 11 bases, with 15 bases remaining between them. The CDR3, as DNA: TGTGCCAGCAGTTACGCCCCGCCGGGGGAGCAGTACTTC. It codes for CASSYAPPGEQYF.

This chain uses TRBV7-8 with TRBJ2-2; the match to TRBD1 covers 7 bases. CDR1 and CDR2 (germline): SGHVS, FQNEAQ. The CDR3 spans 15 residues. V trimming: 5 bases; J trimming: 4 bases; junction bases outside the gene matches: 7. The CDR3 loop reads CASSTRQGSTGELFF. Here the CDR3 DNA reads TGTGCCAGCAGCACCCGACAGGGATCCACCGGGGAGCTGTTTTTT.

The chain couples TRBV6-5 to TRBJ2-1; TRBD2 agrees at 8 bases. The CDR3 length is 15 residues. CDR1 and CDR2 (germline): MNHEY, SVGAGI. V was clipped by 4 bases and J by 5 bases; unmatched bases: 7. The CDR3 DNA is TGTGCCAGCAGTTTTGGTAGCGGGGTTAACAATGAGCAGTTCTTC. The encoded protein is CASSFGSGVNNEQFF.